The source of this T cell receptor (beta chain) is a study of blood T cell repertoires in COVID-19 (dated by TCRdb to the early 2020s). Some background on the complete study: The collaborator samples originated in the United States, Italy and Spain and spanned the acute and convalescent phases of COVID-19. The samples were drawn from the first 160 participants of the ongoing ImmuneRACE study and from about 1,200 subjects provided by 6 global collaborators. The material from the prospective study consisted of cDNA or gDNA derived from T cells, B-cell-depleted T cells, or PBMCs. Subjects who had been exposed to COVID-19, were actively infected with it, or had recovered from it provided the deeply sampled blood TCRbeta repertoires that made up the dataset. Where available, HLA class I and class II types were taken from metadata supplied by the sample provider and were not determined by assay-based typing. A de-identified subject ID, COVID-19 status, age in years and sex were almost always included in the sample metadata. The repertoires were released in a freely available public database meant as a resource for research on the immune response to SARS-CoV-2.

The research as a whole found: Clinical and demographic metadata were provided uncurated, with the amount varying by source and participant.

Each collaborating institution followed its own protocols to collect whole blood in K2EDTA tubes. For TCRbeta analysis, collaborators shipped samples as frozen whole blood, isolated PBMCs, or DNA extracted from either of those sample types. Details on this clone: There is no known antigen for this receptor. Base-call qualities are not available, and no considerably larger clone is one nucleotide away.

Including cysteine and phenylalanine, the CDR3 has 15 amino acids. Only the CDR3 part of the read is kept: 45 bases, read in frame from the first base. Based on the germline V gene (reference sequence), the CDR1 and CDR2 sequences are PRHDT and FYEKMQ. The junction carries 18 bases between V and J, which are trimmed by 6 bases and 4 bases respectively. TCRbeta CDR3 regions were amplified from genomic DNA using the immunoSEQ Assay, a bias-controlled multiplex PCR. Processing in the source paper ran as follows. Within the assay, amplification of reference gene primers was used to estimate how many nucleated cells each sample contained. To quantify the absolute abundance of each unique TCRbeta CDR3 rearrangement, sequence reads were collapsed and filtered. Productive Simpson clonality was computed per sample as the square root of Simpson's diversity index over productive rearrangements. Drawn from immuneACCESS, this table holds only the in-frame rearrangements with V and J called that TCRdb kept. Clones are partly lost; checked studies trace under half to an unresolved V gene and leave the rest unexplained. The DNA was the basis for D and trimming; V, J and clone size are from that table. The sample profile shows about 180,000 clones; around 85% of them were found once. Jointly, the top ten make up 7.5% to 10% of the sample.

This chain is built from TRBV13 and TRBJ2-5, and the D gene may be TRBD2, 6 bases matching. This receptor was obtained from a man aged 50 to 59 with active or convalescent COVID-19. The source material was peripheral blood. CDR3 region: CASREARGWTETQYF. The nucleotides read TGTGCCAGCAGGGAAGCCCGGGGGTGGACAGAGACCCAGTACTTC. Extended through the reference TRBV13 and TRBJ2-5 proteins, this CDR3 yields the full variable domain: AAGVIQSPRHLIKEKRETATLKCYPIPRHDTVYWYQQGPGQDPQFLISFYEKMQSDKGSIPDRFSAQQFSDYHSELNMSSLELGDSALYFCASREARGWTETQYFGPGTRLLVL.